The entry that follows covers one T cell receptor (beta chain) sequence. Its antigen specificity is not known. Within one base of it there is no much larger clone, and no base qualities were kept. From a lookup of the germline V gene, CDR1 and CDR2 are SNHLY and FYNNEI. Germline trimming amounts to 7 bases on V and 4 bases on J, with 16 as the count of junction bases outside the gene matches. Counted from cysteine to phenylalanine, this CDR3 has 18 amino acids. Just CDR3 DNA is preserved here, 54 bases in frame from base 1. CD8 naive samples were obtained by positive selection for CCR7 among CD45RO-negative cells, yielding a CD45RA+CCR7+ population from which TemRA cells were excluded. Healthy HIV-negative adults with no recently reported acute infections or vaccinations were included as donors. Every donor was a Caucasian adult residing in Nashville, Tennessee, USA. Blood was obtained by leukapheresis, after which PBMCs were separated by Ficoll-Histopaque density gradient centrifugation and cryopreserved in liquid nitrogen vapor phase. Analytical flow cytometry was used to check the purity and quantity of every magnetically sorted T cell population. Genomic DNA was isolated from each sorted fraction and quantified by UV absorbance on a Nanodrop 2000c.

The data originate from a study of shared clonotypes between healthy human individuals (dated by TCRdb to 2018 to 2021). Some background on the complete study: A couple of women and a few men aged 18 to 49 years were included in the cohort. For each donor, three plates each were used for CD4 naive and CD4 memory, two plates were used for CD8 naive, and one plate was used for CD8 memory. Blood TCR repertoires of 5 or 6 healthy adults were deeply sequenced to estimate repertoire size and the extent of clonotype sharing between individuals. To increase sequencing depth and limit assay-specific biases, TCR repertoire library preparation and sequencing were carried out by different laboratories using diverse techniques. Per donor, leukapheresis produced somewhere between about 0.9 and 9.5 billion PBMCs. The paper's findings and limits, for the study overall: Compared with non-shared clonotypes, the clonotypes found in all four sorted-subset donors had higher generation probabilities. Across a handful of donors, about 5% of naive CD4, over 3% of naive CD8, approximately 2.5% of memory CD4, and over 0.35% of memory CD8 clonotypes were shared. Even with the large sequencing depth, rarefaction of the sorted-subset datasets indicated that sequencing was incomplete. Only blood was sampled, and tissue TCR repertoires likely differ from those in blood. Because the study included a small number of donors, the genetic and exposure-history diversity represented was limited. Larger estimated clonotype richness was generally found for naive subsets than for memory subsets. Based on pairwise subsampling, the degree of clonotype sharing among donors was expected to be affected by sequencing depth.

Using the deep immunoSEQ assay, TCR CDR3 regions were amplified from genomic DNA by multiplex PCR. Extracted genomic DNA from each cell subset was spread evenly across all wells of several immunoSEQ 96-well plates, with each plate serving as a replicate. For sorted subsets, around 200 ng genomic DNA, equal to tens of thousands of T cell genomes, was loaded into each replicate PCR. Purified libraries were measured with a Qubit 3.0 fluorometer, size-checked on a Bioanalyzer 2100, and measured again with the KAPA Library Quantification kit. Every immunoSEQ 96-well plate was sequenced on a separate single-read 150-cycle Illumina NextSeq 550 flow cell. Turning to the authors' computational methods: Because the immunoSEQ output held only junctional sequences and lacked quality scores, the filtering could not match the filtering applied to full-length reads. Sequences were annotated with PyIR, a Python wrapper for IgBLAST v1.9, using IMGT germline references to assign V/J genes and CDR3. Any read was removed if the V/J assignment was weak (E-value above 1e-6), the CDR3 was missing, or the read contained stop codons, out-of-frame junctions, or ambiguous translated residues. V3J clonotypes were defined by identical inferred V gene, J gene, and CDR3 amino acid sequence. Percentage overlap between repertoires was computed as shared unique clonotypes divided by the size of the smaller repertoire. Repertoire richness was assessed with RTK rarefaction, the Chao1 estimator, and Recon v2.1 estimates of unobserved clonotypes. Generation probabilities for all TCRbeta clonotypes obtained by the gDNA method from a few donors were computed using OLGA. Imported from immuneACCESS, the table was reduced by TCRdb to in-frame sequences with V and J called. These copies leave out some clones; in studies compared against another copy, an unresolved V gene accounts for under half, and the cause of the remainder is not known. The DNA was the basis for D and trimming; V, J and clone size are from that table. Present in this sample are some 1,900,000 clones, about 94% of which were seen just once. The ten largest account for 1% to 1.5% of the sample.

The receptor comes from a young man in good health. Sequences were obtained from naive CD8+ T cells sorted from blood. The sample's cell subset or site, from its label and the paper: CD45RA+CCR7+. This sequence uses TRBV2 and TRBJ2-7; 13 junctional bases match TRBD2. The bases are TGTGCCAGCACTTTCGGACTAGCGGGGGACCGAAGGTCGTACGAGCAGTACTTC. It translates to CASTFGLAGDRRSYEQYF.